Presented here are 23 T cell receptor beta chains from one specimen sequenced in a study of siplizumab effects on memory and regulatory T cells. Measured with immunoSEQ multiplex PCR; TCRdb has only the in-frame clones, and not every one. The sample includes tens of thousands of clones, less than 90% of them seen just once. Sequencing was done on a sample of memory CD4+ T cells sorted from blood. The receptor set was obtained from a human donor in good health.

This clone was recorded once. The rearrangement joins TRBV18 to TRBJ2-2; 9 positions agree with TRBD1. Germline lookup yields CDR1 KGHSH and CDR2 LQKENI. This CDR3 is built from 15 residues. V lost 3 bases and J lost 3; bases outside the gene matches: 2. The CDR3 DNA sequence: TGTGCCAGCTCACCGGGACAGGGACACACCGGGGAGCTGTTTTTT. As protein: CASSPGQGHTGELFF.

The chain joins TRBV6-5 to TRBJ1-5; no clear D. The length of the CDR3 is 15 residues. V gave up 6 bases and J gave up 0 bases, with 12 bases separating them. The germline gives CDR1 MNHEY, CDR2 SVGAGI. CDR3 sequence: CASSTTRNSNQPQHF. The DNA of the CDR3 is TGTGCCAGCAGCACAACACGAAATAGCAATCAGCCCCAGCATTTT.

The CDR3 spells CASKRGGSGNTIYF. The CDR3 DNA is TGTGCCAGCAAAAGAGGGGGATCTGGAAACACCATATATTTT. The J gene is TRBJ1-3, the V gene TRBV27, with D possibly matching TRBD1 (6 bases). Germline values: CDR1 MNHEY, CDR2 SMNVEV (reference sequence). This CDR3 contains 14 residues. V was shortened by 7 bases and J by 1 base, with 11 bases between the two germline ends.

V gene TRBV5-4 combines with J gene TRBJ2-5, with 11 positions matching TRBD2. Germline CDR1 is SGHNT and CDR2 is YYREEE (reference sequence). After removal of 4 bases from V and 1 base from J, the junction contained 6 bases not matched to a gene. This CDR3 region has 16 residues. Here the CDR3 reads CASSRRLAGPQETQYF. The CDR3 DNA is TGTGCCAGCAGCCGTAGACTAGCGGGGCCCCAAGAGACCCAGTACTTC.

The genes are TRBV7-9 and TRBJ2-1; unclear D gene. Trimming took off 1 base at V and 8 bases at J, with 9 bases between the two ends. The CDR3 covers 13 residues. Germline V lookup: CDR1 SEHNR, CDR2 FQNEAQ (reference sequence). DNA of the CDR3: TGTGCCAGCAGCTTAGGTCTGAACGATGAGCAGTTCTTC. It is translated as CASSLGLNDEQFF.

The J gene is TRBJ1-1, the V gene TRBV6-5, with D unclear. The germline gives CDR1 MNHEY, CDR2 SVGAGI. V was clipped by 2 bases and J by 5 bases, with 9 bases between them. This CDR3 comprises 13 residues. The CDR3 coding sequence is TGTGCCAGCAGTTACGAGCAAGGGACTGAAGCTTTCTTT. Its protein is CASSYEQGTEAFF.

This clone has a single count. The chain employs TRBV2 and TRBJ1-2; 9 positions agree with TRBD1. J lost 4 bases, V lost 2 bases, and 8 bases had no gene match. Per the germline V gene, CDR1 is SNHLY and CDR2 is FYNNEI. The CDR3 covers 16 residues. The CDR3 reads CASSESPPTGGYGYTF. In nucleotides, the CDR3 is TGTGCCAGCAGTGAATCCCCGCCGACAGGGGGCTATGGCTACACCTTC.

The rearrangement joins TRBV29-1 to TRBJ1-1, with unresolved D. Germline V gene sequence: CDR1 SQVTM, CDR2 ANQGSEA. The CDR3 loop spans 10 amino acids. V was cut by 6 bases and J by 3 bases, with 5 bases left in between. This CDR3 reads CSVRDTEAFF. The CDR3, as DNA: TGCAGCGTGCGGGACACTGAAGCTTTCTTT.

This sequence joins TRBV2 and TRBJ2-5, with D tentatively TRBD1 (5 bases). Germline CDR1 reads SNHLY; CDR2 reads FYNNEI. The CDR3 loop spans 12 amino acids. V was pared by 11 bases and J by 3 bases, with 13 bases between. The CDR3, as DNA: TGTGCCCTCAGGGTGGGGAAAGAGACCCAGTACTTC. It is translated as CALRVGKETQYF.

To note about this clone: A read error is possible here, since a much larger clone lies one base away. The sample has other DNA sequences that encode this CDR3 too. This chain joins TRBV5-1 and TRBJ1-2; D is ambiguous. This CDR3 contains 14 residues. From germline, CDR1 is SGHRS and CDR2 YFSETQ. Trimming pared 4 bases from V and 3 bases from J, leaving 13 bases between. CDR3 in amino acids: CASSPDSAYYGYTF. For the CDR3, the DNA is TGCGCCAGCAGCCCGGATAGTGCCTACTATGGCTACACCTTC.

This chain links TRBV5-4 with TRBJ2-5, with a weak D call TRBD1 (6 bases). The V and J ends lost 2 bases and 4 bases respectively, with 12 bases between them. CDR1 and CDR2 from the germline V gene are SGHNT and YYREEE (reference sequence). The CDR3 sequence is 14 residues long. The CDR3 spells CASSFQGGPETQYF. The CDR3 bases are TGTGCCAGCAGCTTTCAAGGGGGACCAGAGACCCAGTACTTC.

This chain connects TRBV6-6 to TRBJ2-5, with D perhaps given as TRBD1 or TRBD2 (6 bases each). CDR1 and CDR2 (germline): MNHNY, SVGAGI (reference sequence). Trimming stripped 6 bases from V and 3 bases from J, with 14 bases between. The CDR3 totals 14 residues. The CDR3 loop is CASSPSGAKETQYF. The CDR3 DNA follows: TGTGCCAGCAGCCCCTCGGGGGCCAAAGAGACCCAGTACTTC.

The chain has TRBV18 and TRBJ1-2, with 9 bases aligning to TRBD1. The CDR3 spans 14 residues. V shed 3 bases and J 6 bases; nucleotides not matched to a gene: 5. Germline V gene data show CDR1 as KGHSH and CDR2 as LQKENI. The CDR3 bases are TGTGCCAGCTCACCGCTGGGACAGGGAGATGGCTACACCTTC. Protein sequence: CASSPLGQGDGYTF.

This chain joins TRBV27 and TRBJ1-1, with 7 bases lining up with TRBD1. The CDR3 is 13 residues long. In germline, CDR1 is MNHEY, CDR2 SMNVEV (reference sequence). V was pared by 5 bases and J by 4 bases, with 4 bases of the junction left unmatched. This CDR3 is CASSQGGATEAFF. As DNA, the CDR3 is TGTGCCAGCAGTCAGGGGGGGGCCACTGAAGCTTTCTTT.

The chain is built from TRBV7-8 and TRBJ2-7; maybe TRBD2 (5 bases). Germline CDR1 SGHVS, CDR2 FQNEAQ. V was cut by 0 bases and J by 4 bases, with 7 bases left in between. The CDR3 has 13 amino acids. CDR3 region: CASSLAPGYEQYF. DNA of the CDR3: TGTGCCAGCAGCTTAGCGCCGGGGTACGAGCAGTACTTC.

This chain uses TRBV6-5 with TRBJ2-3; D might be TRBD1 (5 bases). The V and J ends lost 6 bases and 5 bases respectively, with 18 bases between them. Germline V gene lookup returns CDR1 MNHEY and CDR2 SVGAGI. The CDR3 is 15 amino acids. The CDR3 is CASSRTSQVGDTQYF. The CDR3 DNA follows: TGTGCCAGCAGCCGGACCTCACAGGTGGGAGATACGCAGTATTTT.

This chain links TRBV5-8 with TRBJ1-5, with D possibly matching TRBD1 (5 bases). V was shortened by 2 bases and J by 0 bases, with 21 bases between the two germline ends. The V gene's germline CDR1 is SGHTS and CDR2 YDEGEE. The CDR3 has 19 residues. The CDR3 sequence: CASSFERGGVPYSNQPQHF. The CDR3 DNA reads as TGTGCCAGCAGCTTTGAGAGGGGTGGGGTCCCGTATAGCAATCAGCCCCAGCATTTT.

The chain employs TRBV4-1 and TRBJ2-7; 8 bases match TRBD2. Germline values: CDR1 MGHRA, CDR2 YSYEKL. J lost 3 bases, V lost 0 bases, and 7 bases had no gene match. The CDR3 is 16 amino acids. Written as DNA, the CDR3 is TGCGCCAGCAGCCAAGATCCTTCCAGCGGGAGCTACGAGCAGTACTTC. Amino acids: CASSQDPSSGSYEQYF.

The chain links TRBV6-6 to TRBJ2-1, with D uncertain. Trimming took 7 bases from V and 5 from J, leaving 15 bases between them. The CDR3 contains 14 residues. Germline lookup yields CDR1 MNHNY and CDR2 SVGAGI (reference sequence). In DNA, the CDR3 is TGTGCCAGCACGCTTTGGGGTGTCGACAATGAGCAGTTCTTC. This gives the protein CASTLWGVDNEQFF.

CDR3 nucleotides: TGTGCCAGCAGCTCCAGGAAGACTCCTTCTGGGGAGACCCAGTACTTC. Translating it yields CASSSRKTPSGETQYF. V is TRBV5-4 and J is TRBJ2-5; D gene unclear. With 3 bases removed from V and 5 bases from J, the gap between germline ends came to 20 bases. The CDR3 is 16 amino acids. The germline CDR1 and CDR2 sequences are SGHNT and YYREEE (reference sequence).

The rearrangement joins TRBV5-4 to TRBJ1-3; D uncertain. The CDR3 has 13 residues. Germline lookup yields CDR1 SGHNT and CDR2 YYREEE (reference sequence). The V and J ends lost 4 bases and 4 bases respectively, with 9 bases between them. CDR3 coding DNA: TGTGCCAGCAGCCCAGGTCCCGGAAACACCATATATTTT. This codes for CASSPGPGNTIYF.

This clone showed up just once. This chain uses TRBV28 with TRBJ1-4; D may be TRBD1 (5 bases). CDR1 is MDHEN and CDR2 is SYDVKM in the germline V gene. Trimming took off 6 bases at V and 1 base at J, with 9 bases between the two ends. The CDR3 loop spans 14 amino acids. The CDR3 loop is CASRQEGTNEKLFF. DNA for the CDR3: TGTGCCAGCAGACAGGAGGGAACTAATGAAAAACTGTTTTTT.

V is TRBV18 and J is TRBJ1-1; D is ambiguous. Per germline, CDR1 KGHSH and CDR2 LQKENI. This CDR3 has 14 amino acids. The V and J ends lost 3 bases and 0 bases respectively, with 8 bases between them. The CDR3 protein is CASSPEVMNTEAFF. The CDR3 coding sequence is TGTGCCAGCTCACCCGAGGTTATGAACACTGAAGCTTTCTTT.